A single sample is the source of the 2 T cell receptor beta chains below, sequenced in a study of Ad26.COV2.S vaccination and SARS-CoV-2 variants. Produced via immunoSEQ multiplex PCR; TCRdb's table is partial and in-frame only. The sample contains some 340,000 clones, about 82% of which appear only once. The treatment: around 19 received Ad26.COV2.S at low or high dose, single or two shots; 5 received placebo; per-sample allocation not given. Each sample was drawn 63 days after the first injection (of vaccine or placebo). The material was peripheral blood, obtained in a trial of Ad26.COV2.S vaccine versus placebo. These receptor sequences come from a person aged 18-60 years who received the Ad26.COV2.S COVID-19 vaccine or a placebo.

The chain combines TRBV18 with TRBJ1-3, with no clear D. With 0 bases removed from V and 0 bases from J, the gap between germline ends came to 9 bases. Germline loops: CDR1 KGHSH, CDR2 LQKENI. This CDR3 contains 16 residues. The CDR3 sequence is CASSPPGRRSGNTIYF. In DNA form, the CDR3 reads TGTGCCAGCTCACCACCGGGCAGGCGCTCTGGAAACACCATATATTTT.

This clone was found a few times. V gene TRBV5-1 combines with J gene TRBJ2-7, with D maybe TRBD1 (5 bases). This CDR3 has 16 amino acids. Germline V gene data show CDR1 as SGHRS and CDR2 as YFSETQ. V was pared by 3 bases and J by 0 bases, with 16 bases between. CDR3 sequence reads: CASSWGWQSVSYEQYF. CDR3 bases: TGCGCCAGCAGCTGGGGCTGGCAGTCGGTCTCCTACGAGCAGTACTTC.